This T cell receptor beta chain was captured by sequencing in a study of cytomegalovirus exposure and HLA in healthy donors. The CDR3 totals 15 residues. Germline V gene data show CDR1 as MNHNS and CDR2 as SASEGT. V trimming: 3 bases; J trimming: 6 bases; junction bases outside the gene matches: 6. With 60 Vbeta and 13 Jbeta primers, the PCR was carried out. Sequencing used immunoSEQ multiplex PCR; TCRdb keeps in-frame clones, though not all of them. The sample lists hundreds of thousands of clones; around nine tenths were seen once. Sequencing was done on a sample of PBMCs. The source is a woman younger than 35 in good health and CMV-seronegative. The V call is TRBV6-1, the J call TRBJ1-2; 11 nucleotides match TRBD1. The CDR3 DNA is TGTGCCAGCAGTGATAGAGGGACAGGGGGTGATGGCTACACCTTC. Translated, it gives CASSDRGTGGDGYTF.